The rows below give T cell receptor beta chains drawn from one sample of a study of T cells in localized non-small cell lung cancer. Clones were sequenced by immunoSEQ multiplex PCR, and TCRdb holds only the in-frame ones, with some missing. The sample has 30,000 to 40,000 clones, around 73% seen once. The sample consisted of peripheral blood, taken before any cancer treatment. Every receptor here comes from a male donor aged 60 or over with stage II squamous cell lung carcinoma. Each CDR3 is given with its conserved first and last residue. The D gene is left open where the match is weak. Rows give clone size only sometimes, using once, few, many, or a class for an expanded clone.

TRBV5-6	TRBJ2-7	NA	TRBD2	TGTGCCAGCACCACGGGGGGGGCGTTTTTCTACGAGCAGTACTTC	CASTTGGAFFYEQYF
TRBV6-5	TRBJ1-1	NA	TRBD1	TGTGCCAGCAGCCTCACAGGGGGCGAGCTAGCTTTCTTT	CASSLTGGELAFF
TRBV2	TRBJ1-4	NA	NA	TGTGCCAGCAGTGAGGTCACAACTAATGAAAAACTGTTTTTT	CASSEVTTNEKLFF
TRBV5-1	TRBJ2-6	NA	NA	TGCGCCAGCAGCCCACTCTCCTCTGGGGCCAACGTCCTGACTTTC	CASSPLSSGANVLTF
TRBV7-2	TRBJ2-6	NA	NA	TGTGCCAGCAGCCCAGACTCTGGGGCCAACGTCCTGACTTTC	CASSPDSGANVLTF
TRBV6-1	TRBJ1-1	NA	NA	TGTGCCAGCAGTGAAGCGACCCCATCCCTTGAAGCTTTCTTT	CASSEATPSLEAFF
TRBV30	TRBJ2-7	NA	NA	TGTGCCTGGAGTACCCAGGGGAACGGGGAGCAGTACTTC	CAWSTQGNGEQYF
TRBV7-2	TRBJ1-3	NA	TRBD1	TGTGCCAGCAGCCCAGGGGGCAGAAACACCATATATTTT	CASSPGGRNTIYF
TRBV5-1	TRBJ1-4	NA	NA	TGCGCCAGCAGCTTGGGCGGGGCAACTAATGAAAAACTGTTTTTT	CASSLGGATNEKLFF
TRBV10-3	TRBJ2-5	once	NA	TGTGCCATCAGTGACTCTAAGGGGTCCGGAGAGACCCAGTACTTC	CAISDSKGSGETQYF
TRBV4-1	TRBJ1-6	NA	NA	TGCGCCAGCAGCCAGGGTGGGGGGGACCTGGCTTCACCCCTCCACTTT	CASSQGGGDLASPLHF
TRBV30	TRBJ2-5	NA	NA	TGTGCCTGGAGTCCTCCCTCGGAAGAGACCCAGTACTTC	CAWSPPSEETQYF
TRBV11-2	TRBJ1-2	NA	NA	TGTGCCAGCAGCTTAGGAGAGTCCTTAGGCTATGGCTACACCTTC	CASSLGESLGYGYTF
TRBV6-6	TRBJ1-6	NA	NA	TGTGCCAGCAGGCCTCGATCTGGCGGTAGTTCACCCCTCCACTTT	CASRPRSGGSSPLHF
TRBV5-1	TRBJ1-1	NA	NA	TGCGCCAGCAGCCTCTCGGGGGCGTTTGCCGCTTTCTTT	CASSLSGAFAAFF
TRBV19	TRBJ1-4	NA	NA	TGTGCCAGTACGGGGTGGAGGCAGGCTAATGAAAAACTGTTTTTT	CASTGWRQANEKLFF
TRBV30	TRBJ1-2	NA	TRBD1	TGTGCCGGGCGGGCGGACAGGGAGTTTGGCTACACCTTC	CAGRADREFGYTF
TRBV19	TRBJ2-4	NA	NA	TGTGCCAGTAGTATAATGCCCGGACAGAGGTTAAACATTCAGTACTTC	CASSIMPGQRLNIQYF
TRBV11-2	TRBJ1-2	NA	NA	TGTGCCAGCAGCTTAGATCAGGCAGCCGCTAGGATTAACTATGGCTACACCTTC	CASSLDQAAARINYGYTF
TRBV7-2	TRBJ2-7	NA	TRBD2	TGTGCCAGCAGCTTAAATGCGGGGGGCCTCTACGAGCAGTACTTC	CASSLNAGGLYEQYF
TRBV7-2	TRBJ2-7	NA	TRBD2	TGTGCCAGCAGCCGGGGGGGGGTCTCCGAGCAGTACTTC	CASSRGGVSEQYF
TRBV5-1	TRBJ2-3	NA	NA	TGCGCCAGCAGACCACTGGACTATTACACAGATACGCAGTATTTT	CASRPLDYYTDTQYF
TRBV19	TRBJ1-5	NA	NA	TGTGCCAGTAGTATAGGGCCCCCTCCCCAGCATTTT	CASSIGPPPQHF
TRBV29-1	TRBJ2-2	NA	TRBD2	TGCAGCGTCGCCGGCTTGGGACTAGCGGGAGGGAGGGACACCGGGGAGCTGTTTTTT	CSVAGLGLAGGRDTGELFF
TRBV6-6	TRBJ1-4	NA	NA	TGTGCCAGCAGTTACTCCCCGGTTACTAATGAAAAACTGTTTTTT	CASSYSPVTNEKLFF
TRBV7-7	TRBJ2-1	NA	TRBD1	TGTGCCAGCAGCCCCCTGGGACAGAATTATCACAATGAGCAGTTCTTC	CASSPLGQNYHNEQFF
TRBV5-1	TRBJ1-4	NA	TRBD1	TGCGCCAGCAGCTTGGAAGGGACAGGGGAAGAAAAACTGTTTTTT	CASSLEGTGEEKLFF
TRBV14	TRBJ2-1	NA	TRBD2	TGTGCCAGCAGCCCGGATAAGGTAGCGGGCGAATACAATGAGCAGTTCTTC	CASSPDKVAGEYNEQFF
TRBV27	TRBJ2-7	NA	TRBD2	TGTGCCAGCATCGAATCGGGGGGTAACTACGAGCAGTACTTC	CASIESGGNYEQYF
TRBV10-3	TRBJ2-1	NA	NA	TGTGCCATCAGTGGAGATCCTCGCAGCAATGAGCAGTTCTTC	CAISGDPRSNEQFF
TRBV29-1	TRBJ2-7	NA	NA	TGCAGCGCATATAGAAACTACGAGCAGTACTTC	CSAYRNYEQYF
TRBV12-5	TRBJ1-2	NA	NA	TGTGCTAGTGGTTTCTGGACCGACATGACCCCCTATGGCTACACCTTC	CASGFWTDMTPYGYTF
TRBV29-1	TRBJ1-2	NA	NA	TGCAGCGTTGAAGAGAGGGGGATTCTCTCTGGCTACACCTTC	CSVEERGILSGYTF
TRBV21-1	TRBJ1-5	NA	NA	TGTGCCAGCAGCGACGGGACAGGGGTTTCCAATCAGCCCCAGCATTTT	CASSDGTGVSNQPQHF
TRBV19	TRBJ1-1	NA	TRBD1	TGTGCCAGTAGCTCTCTTGCAGGGGGCGCTTCCACTGAAGCTTTCTTT	CASSSLAGGASTEAFF
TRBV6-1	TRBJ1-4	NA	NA	TGTGCCAGCAGTTTTCCCGCCGGGACAAGGGAAAAACTGTTTTTT	CASSFPAGTREKLFF
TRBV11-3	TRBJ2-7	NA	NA	TGTGCCAGCAGCTTCGCGACACAGGGCGAGCAGTACTTC	CASSFATQGEQYF
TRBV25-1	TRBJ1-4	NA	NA	TGTGCCAGCAGTGAAGGGGCCCTCGAAAAACTGTTTTTT	CASSEGALEKLFF
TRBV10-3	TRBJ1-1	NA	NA	TGTGCCATCAGTGAGTATCAGGGACAAGAAGCTTTCTTT	CAISEYQGQEAFF
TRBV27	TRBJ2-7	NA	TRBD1	TGTGCCAGCAGTACAGGGGGCGCATCCTACGAGCAGTACTTC	CASSTGGASYEQYF
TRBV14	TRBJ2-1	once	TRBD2	TGTGCCAGCAGCCAAGAGGGTTTTGCAGCGGGAGCGGGAAATGAGCAGTTCTTC	CASSQEGFAAGAGNEQFF
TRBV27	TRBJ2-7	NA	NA	TGTGCCAGCAGACTCGGGGCAGGGGCGATCTACGAGCAGTACTTC	CASRLGAGAIYEQYF
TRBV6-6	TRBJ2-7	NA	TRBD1	TGTGCCAGCAGCCCGGGACAGGCCAACGGGGTTCGCGAGCAGTACTTC	CASSPGQANGVREQYF
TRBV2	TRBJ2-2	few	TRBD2	TGTGCCAGCAGTGGGACTAGCGTTTCCGGGGAGCTGTTTTTT	CASSGTSVSGELFF
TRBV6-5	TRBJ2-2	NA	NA	TGTGTCACTACCAGGGACTCCTCAACCGGGGAGCTGTTTTTT	CVTTRDSSTGELFF
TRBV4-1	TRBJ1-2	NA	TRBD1	TGCGCCAGCAGCCAAGGACAGGGGCTCCGGTATGGCTACACCTTC	CASSQGQGLRYGYTF
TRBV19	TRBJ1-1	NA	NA	TGTGCCAGTAGTTTCATTCCAGGGTTAATCGACACTGAAGCTTTCTTT	CASSFIPGLIDTEAFF
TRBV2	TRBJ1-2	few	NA	TGTGCCAGCAGTTCAGAAGCGGCCGATAACTATGGCTACACCTTC	CASSSEAADNYGYTF
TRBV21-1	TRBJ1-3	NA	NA	TGTGCCAGCAGGAAGGGACGTGGCTCTGGAAACACCATATATTTT	CASRKGRGSGNTIYF
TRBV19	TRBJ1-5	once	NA	TGTGCCAGTAGTAATGGGGTGACAGGAAGGTTAGGTCAGCCCCAGCATTTT	CASSNGVTGRLGQPQHF
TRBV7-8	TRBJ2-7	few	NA	TGTGCCAGCAGCCCCCTCTACCGGGGAGGCGAGCAGTACTTC	CASSPLYRGGEQYF
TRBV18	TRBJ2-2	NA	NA	TGTGCCAGCTCACCATCCGGGGGAGGCACCGGGGAGCTGTTTTTT	CASSPSGGGTGELFF
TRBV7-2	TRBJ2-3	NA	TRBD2	TGTGCCAGCAGCCGGGGGGCGGGAGGGCCGGCAGATACGCAGTATTTT	CASSRGAGGPADTQYF
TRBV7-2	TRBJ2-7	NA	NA	TGTGCCAGCAGCGACCGATACGAGCAGTACTTC	CASSDRYEQYF
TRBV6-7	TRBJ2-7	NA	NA	TGTGCCAGCAGGACCTTAGGGACAAGGAACTACGAGCAGTACTTC	CASRTLGTRNYEQYF